A single sample is the source of the 15 T cell receptor beta chains below, sequenced in a study of OX40 agonist ivuxolimab in advanced cancers. Measured with immunoSEQ multiplex PCR; TCRdb has only the in-frame clones, and not every one. The top ten clones hold approximately 2% of a sample with roughly 74,000 clones, 84% of them seen once. The material sequenced was CD4+ or CD8+ T cells sorted from blood, taken in a trial of the OX40 agonist ivuxolimab. The receptors shown here come from an adult with an advanced solid tumor such as melanoma, head and neck, liver or kidney cancer.

J is TRBJ2-1 and V is TRBV15, with D maybe TRBD2 (5 bases). Germline CDR1 is LNHNV and CDR2 is YYDKDF (reference sequence). The V and J ends lost 1 base and 7 bases respectively, with 17 bases between them. The length of the CDR3 is 16 residues. CDR3 in DNA: TGTGCCACCAGCAGAGCCGCCCGTGGGAGTTTGAATGAGCAGTTCTTC. Translating gives CATSRAARGSLNEQFF.

The rearrangement links TRBV7-2 to TRBJ2-1, with a possible D match to TRBD1 (8 bases). The length of the CDR3 is 17 residues. From germline, CDR1 is SGHTA and CDR2 FQGNSA. Trimming pared 3 bases from V and 11 bases from J, leaving 26 bases between. Written as DNA, the CDR3 is TGTGCCAGCAGCTTCCCAGGGGGCCGGGGGGTCTCCTCGAAGCAGTTCTTC. Residues: CASSFPGGRGVSSKQFF.

The chain uses TRBV4-2 and TRBJ2-4; D not certain. The germline V and J ends were trimmed by 0 bases and 3 bases, with 24 bases remaining between them. This CDR3 is 20 amino acids long. CDR1 LGHNA and CDR2 YNFKEQ come from the germline V gene. The DNA of the CDR3 is TGTGCCAGCAGCCAAGAAGTAGCTATAGACCCGCCGTCAGTCAAAAACATTCAGTACTTC. Its translation is CASSQEVAIDPPSVKNIQYF.

This clone turned up a few times. V gene TRBV5-8 combines with J gene TRBJ2-7, with D possibly being TRBD1 or TRBD2 (5 bases each). Germline CDR1 is SGHTS and CDR2 is YDEGEE. The CDR3 covers 15 residues. V dropped 1 base and J dropped 7 bases, with 18 bases sitting between them. The CDR3 here is CASSLLGRTLGEQYF. Written as DNA, the CDR3 is TGTGCCAGCAGCTTGCTGGGACGGACTCTTGGGGAGCAGTACTTC.

Details on this clone: The same CDR3 arises from other DNA sequences in this sample as well. The rearrangement links TRBV27 to TRBJ1-6; the D is unclear. There are 11 residues in the CDR3. Looked up from germline, CDR1 is MNHEY and CDR2 is SMNVEV (reference sequence). Trimming removed 8 bases at V and 7 bases at J, with 6 bases between. CDR3: CASGGNSPLHF. As DNA, the CDR3 is TGTGCCAGCGGAGGAAATTCACCCCTCCACTTT.

This clone was observed a single time. The chain employs TRBV6-1 and TRBJ2-1; TRBD2 matches at 8 bases. The CDR3 contains 15 residues. Germline values: CDR1 MNHNS, CDR2 SASEGT. The trim removed 5 bases at V and 5 bases at J, leaving 8 bases unmatched. The CDR3: CASSRPLSGNNEQFF. CDR3 bases: TGTGCCAGCAGTAGGCCTCTTAGCGGGAACAATGAGCAGTTCTTC.

This chain uses TRBV6-5 with TRBJ1-6; TRBD1 might be the D (6 bases). The CDR3 runs to 15 residues. The germline CDR1 and CDR2 sequences are MNHEY and SVGAGI. Trimming took 5 bases from V and 8 from J, leaving 16 bases between them. DNA for the CDR3: TGTGCCAGCAGTCGATGGGACATTACGGATTCACCCCTCCACTTT. Residues: CASSRWDITDSPLHF.

The rearrangement joins TRBV19 to TRBJ1-5, with D tentatively TRBD1 (6 bases). The CDR3 is 13 residues long. Trimming cost V 5 bases and J 7 bases, with 12 bases left between them. Germline CDR1 reads LNHDA; CDR2 reads SQIVND (reference sequence). CDR3 sequence: CASSRNRDQPQHF. The CDR3 nucleotides are TGTGCCAGTAGTCGGAACAGGGACCAGCCCCAGCATTTT.

CDR3 residues: CASSLAGQGQPQHF. The CDR3 bases are TGTGCCAGCAGCTTAGCGGGACAGGGTCAGCCCCAGCATTTT. The rearrangement joins TRBV7-9 to TRBJ1-5; 9 nucleotides match TRBD1. The CDR3 covers 14 residues. CDR1 is SEHNR and CDR2 is FQNEAQ in the germline V gene (reference sequence). V trimming: 0 bases; J trimming: 6 bases; junction bases outside the gene matches: 0.

The chain combines TRBV7-3 with TRBJ2-3; possibly TRBD1 for D (5 bases). Looked up from germline, CDR1 is SGHTA and CDR2 is FQGTGA. This CDR3 spans 13 amino acids. V lost 5 bases and J 4 bases, leaving 10 bases between the germline ends. In DNA, the CDR3 is TGTGCCAGCAGCCCTACAGGTCCAGATACGCAGTATTTT. It yields the protein CASSPTGPDTQYF. Variable domain in full (rest from reference TRBV7-3 and TRBJ2-3): GAGVSQTPSNKVTEKGKYVELRCDPISGHTALYWYRQSLGQGPEFLIYFQGTGAADDSGLPNDRFFAVRPEGSVSTLKIQRTERGDSAVYLCASSPTGPDTQYFGPGTRLTVL.

V is TRBV7-6 and J is TRBJ2-7, with D unresolved. The germline gives CDR1 SGHVS, CDR2 FNYEAQ. Trimming shortened V by 1 base and J by 6 bases, and 13 bases separated the two germline ends. The CDR3 spans 14 residues. The CDR3 sequence: CASSLVGRRGEQYF. In DNA form, the CDR3 reads TGTGCCAGCAGCTTAGTGGGCAGAAGAGGCGAGCAGTACTTC.

The chain links TRBV27 to TRBJ1-6; D is unclear. From germline, CDR1 is MNHEY and CDR2 SMNVEV (reference sequence). Trimming pared 3 bases from V and 10 bases from J, leaving 13 bases between. The CDR3 has 14 amino acids. CDR3 residues: CASSFGGGNSPLHF. The CDR3 region has the DNA TGTGCCAGCAGTTTCGGCGGAGGTAACTCACCCCTCCACTTT.

V gene TRBV5-1 combines with J gene TRBJ2-2; the D gene is possibly TRBD2 (6 bases). V gave up 4 bases and J gave up 1 base, with 11 bases separating them. The germline V gene has CDR1 SGHRS and CDR2 YFSETQ. This CDR3 contains 15 residues. CDR3 sequence (DNA): TGCGCCAGCAGCCCTGGGAGGCAGAACACCGGGGAGCTGTTTTTT. The encoded protein is CASSPGRQNTGELFF.

The gene calls are TRBV11-2 and TRBJ1-2, with D tentatively TRBD1 (6 bases). In germline, CDR1 is SGHAT, CDR2 FQNNGV. The CDR3 consists of 15 residues. With 0 bases removed from V and 4 bases from J, the gap between germline ends came to 12 bases. The CDR3 here is CASSLDPGAGYGYTF. Here the CDR3 DNA reads TGTGCCAGCAGCTTAGATCCGGGGGCGGGCTATGGCTACACCTTC.

This chain links TRBV11-2 with TRBJ2-7, with 9 bases aligning to TRBD1. Germline loops: CDR1 SGHAT, CDR2 FQNNGV. V lost 2 bases to trimming and J lost 3 bases; unmatched junction nucleotides: 2. The CDR3 is 14 residues long. The CDR3 DNA follows: TGTGCCAGCAGCTTATGGACAGGGGACTACGAGCAGTACTTC. This encodes CASSLWTGDYEQYF.